The rows below give T cell receptor beta chains drawn from one sample of a study of identical twins. TCRdb recomputed calls from the 5' RACE reads with MiXCR, one row per CDR3 protein. The sample includes approximately 690,000 distinct CDR3 sequences, 6% to 6.5% seen only once; the top ten take roughly 1.8%. Source material: naive T cells sorted from blood. These receptors all come from a young man in good health. The CDR3 runs from the conserved cysteine through the conserved F or W. Fields, in order: D gene, clone size, J gene, V gene, CDR3 DNA, CDR3 protein. A D gene is named only where the DNA matches it firmly. Clone size is not always given. Where it is, it says once, few, many or a class for expanded clones.

D: -; size: -; J: TRBJ1-2; V: TRBV20-1; DNA: TGCAGTGCTAGAGATCTTCCACAGGGAAGGGGGGATGGCTACACCTTC; CDR3: CSARDLPQGRGDGYTF
D: TRBD2; size: many; J: TRBJ2-1; V: TRBV29-1; DNA: TGCAGCGTTGACTCTCCGGGACTAGCGGCTGATGAGCAGTTCTTC; CDR3: CSVDSPGLAADEQFF
D: -; size: -; J: TRBJ2-2; V: TRBV5-6; DNA: TGTGCCAGCACCCCTGATGATAGTGGCCCCACGCGGTTTTTT; CDR3: CASTPDDSGPTRFF
D: TRBD1; size: many; J: TRBJ2-1; V: TRBV5-6; DNA: TGTGCCAGCAGCCGGGACAGGGCGAACAATGAGCAGTTCTTC; CDR3: CASSRDRANNEQFF
D: -; size: few; J: TRBJ1-5; V: TRBV18; DNA: TGTGCCAGCTCACCAATCGGGATCTCAGAGCAGCCCCAGCATTTT; CDR3: CASSPIGISEQPQHF
D: -; size: few; J: TRBJ2-5; V: TRBV28; DNA: TGTGCCAGCAGTACATCCCCGAGGGGTGAGACCCAGTACTTC; CDR3: CASSTSPRGETQYF
D: -; size: few; J: TRBJ1-4; V: TRBV5-1; DNA: TGCGCCAGCAGCGGGTCCGGGACGGTTAATGAAAAACTGTTTTTT; CDR3: CASSGSGTVNEKLFF
D: -; size: -; J: TRBJ1-4; V: TRBV20-1; DNA: TGCAGTGCTAGAGATTCGAAAGGTGAAAAACTGTTTTTT; CDR3: CSARDSKGEKLFF
D: -; size: many; J: TRBJ2-3; V: TRBV28; DNA: TGTGCCAGCAGCCCAGCAGAGACTTTTCGCACAGATACGCAGTATTTT; CDR3: CASSPAETFRTDTQYF
D: TRBD1; size: many; J: TRBJ2-5; V: TRBV27; DNA: TGTGCCAGCAGTTTAAGGGGGCTCGGTCAAGAGACCCAGTACTTC; CDR3: CASSLRGLGQETQYF
D: TRBD2; size: many; J: TRBJ2-1; V: TRBV12-3/TRBV12-4; DNA: TGTGCCAGCAGCATGGGACTAGCGGGAGTTTGGGAGCAGTTCTTC; CDR3: CASSMGLAGVWEQFF
D: TRBD2; size: -; J: TRBJ2-1; V: TRBV15; DNA: TGTGCCACCAGCAGAGGCGTCGTGGGCGGGAGCCGCAATGAGCAGTTCTTC; CDR3: CATSRGVVGGSRNEQFF
D: -; size: many; J: TRBJ1-4; V: TRBV15; DNA: TGTGCCACCAGCATAGGATCGGCTAATGAAAAACTGTTTTTT; CDR3: CATSIGSANEKLFF
D: TRBD2; size: many; J: TRBJ2-3; V: TRBV4-1; DNA: TGCGCCAGCAGCCTACTAGCGGAGGGCCCAGATACGCAGTATTTT; CDR3: CASSLLAEGPDTQYF
D: -; size: many; J: TRBJ1-5; V: TRBV25-1; DNA: TGTGCCAGCAGGCTCGGAAGTCAGCCCCAGCATTTT; CDR3: CASRLGSQPQHF
D: -; size: few; J: TRBJ1-4; V: TRBV3-1; DNA: TGTGCCAGCAGCCAAGACCTAGGCAATTATAATGAAAAACTGTTTTTT; CDR3: CASSQDLGNYNEKLFF
D: TRBD1; size: many; J: TRBJ2-7; V: TRBV7-2; DNA: TGTGCCAGCAGCACCGGGACAGAGCCTGGCTCCTACGAGCAGTACTTC; CDR3: CASSTGTEPGSYEQYF
D: -; size: many; J: TRBJ2-5; V: TRBV12-3/TRBV12-4; DNA: TGTGCCAGCAGTTTATTCCAAGAGACCCAGTACTTC; CDR3: CASSLFQETQYF
D: -; size: few; J: TRBJ2-7; V: TRBV5-1; DNA: TGCGCCAGCAGCGGAGGGGTAGGAACGTACGAGCAGTACTTC; CDR3: CASSGGVGTYEQYF
D: TRBD1; size: many; J: TRBJ1-3; V: TRBV20-1; DNA: TGCAGTGGGACAGGGGGGGACACCATATATTTT; CDR3: CSGTGGDTIYF
D: -; size: few; J: TRBJ2-1; V: TRBV7-9; DNA: TGTGCCAGCAGCTTAGGGGGCCAGGTGAATGAGCAGTTCTTC; CDR3: CASSLGGQVNEQFF
D: TRBD2; size: -; J: TRBJ2-1; V: TRBV6-1; DNA: TGTGCCAGCAGTGGGGGACTAGTCTCTGTCAATGAGCAGTTCTTC; CDR3: CASSGGLVSVNEQFF
D: TRBD2; size: few; J: TRBJ2-7; V: TRBV12-3/TRBV12-4; DNA: TGTGCCAGCAGCTCAACCGCCCTAGCGGGAGGGTACGAGCAGTACTTC; CDR3: CASSSTALAGGYEQYF
D: TRBD1; size: many; J: TRBJ2-3; V: TRBV12-3/TRBV12-4; DNA: TGTGCCAGCAGTCTCGGACAGGCCGATACGCAGTATTTT; CDR3: CASSLGQADTQYF
D: -; size: -; J: TRBJ1-1; V: TRBV6-1; DNA: TGTGCCAGCAGCCAATTCGGAGGGTGGAACACTGAAGCTTTCTTT; CDR3: CASSQFGGWNTEAFF
D: TRBD2; size: -; J: TRBJ2-1; V: TRBV30; DNA: TGTGCCTGGAGTGTACGGTTGGCGGGAGCGGGTAATGAGCAGTTCTTC; CDR3: CAWSVRLAGAGNEQFF
D: -; size: many; J: TRBJ2-3; V: TRBV24-1; DNA: TGTGCCACCAGTGATTTGGGCCAGGGAACAGATACGCAGTATTTT; CDR3: CATSDLGQGTDTQYF
D: -; size: many; J: TRBJ2-1; V: TRBV12-3/TRBV12-4; DNA: TGTGCCAGCAGTTTTTCTACGGGTGGCTCCTACAATGAGCAGTTCTTC; CDR3: CASSFSTGGSYNEQFF
D: TRBD1; size: -; J: TRBJ2-3; V: TRBV5-5; DNA: TGTGCCAGCAGCTACCCACGGGACAGGCCCCCAGATACGCAGTATTTT; CDR3: CASSYPRDRPPDTQYF
D: -; size: many; J: TRBJ2-3; V: TRBV29-1; DNA: TGCAGCGTTATGACTACTTCAGATACGCAGTATTTT; CDR3: CSVMTTSDTQYF
D: -; size: -; J: TRBJ2-5; V: TRBV29-1; DNA: TGCAGCGTTAATTCGGCCTCAGAGACCCAGTACTTC; CDR3: CSVNSASETQYF
D: -; size: few; J: TRBJ1-6; V: TRBV3-1; DNA: TGTGCCAGCAGTCTTTCCAGGGAGGGGAATTCACCCCTCCACTTT; CDR3: CASSLSREGNSPLHF
D: TRBD1; size: many; J: TRBJ2-3; V: TRBV29-1; DNA: TGCAGCGTTTCCCCCAGGGGGCTAAGCACAGATACGCAGTATTTT; CDR3: CSVSPRGLSTDTQYF
D: TRBD2; size: few; J: TRBJ2-7; V: TRBV12-3/TRBV12-4; DNA: TGTGCCAGTGGGGGGGATTCCTACGAGCAGTACTTC; CDR3: CASGGDSYEQYF
D: TRBD1; size: many; J: TRBJ1-2; V: TRBV5-1; DNA: TGCGCCAGCAGCTCGGACAGGGGATATTATGGCTACACCTTC; CDR3: CASSSDRGYYGYTF
D: TRBD2; size: many; J: TRBJ2-3; V: TRBV12-3/TRBV12-4; DNA: TGTGCCAGCAGTCCCCGTTCGGGACTAAACACAGATACGCAGTATTTT; CDR3: CASSPRSGLNTDTQYF
D: -; size: few; J: TRBJ2-1; V: TRBV12-3/TRBV12-4; DNA: TGTGCCAGCCGACCCGGAGCGGGTTTCTACAATGAGCAGTTCTTC; CDR3: CASRPGAGFYNEQFF
D: -; size: -; J: TRBJ2-2; V: TRBV18; DNA: TGTGCCAGCTCACTCAATATGGACAGGAACACCGGGGAGCTGTTTTTT; CDR3: CASSLNMDRNTGELFF
D: TRBD2; size: few; J: TRBJ2-1; V: TRBV4-3; DNA: TGCGCCAGCAGCCACGGACTAGCGGGAGGCCACAATGAGCAGTTCTTC; CDR3: CASSHGLAGGHNEQFF
D: TRBD2; size: -; J: TRBJ2-7; V: TRBV29-1; DNA: TGCAGCGTCCCGTGGGGGGGAGAGCAGTACTTC; CDR3: CSVPWGGEQYF
D: TRBD1; size: many; J: TRBJ2-7; V: TRBV5-6; DNA: TGTGCCAGCAGCTTGTATTTTGGACAGGGTGGCGAGCAGTACTTC; CDR3: CASSLYFGQGGEQYF
D: -; size: many; J: TRBJ2-5; V: TRBV20-1; DNA: TGCAGTGCTAGAGAGGGGTCTATTCGAGAGACCCAGTACTTC; CDR3: CSAREGSIRETQYF
D: TRBD1; size: -; J: TRBJ1-2; V: TRBV5-1; DNA: TGCGCCAGCAGCGACGAGGGGGCTGGCTATGGCTACACCTTC; CDR3: CASSDEGAGYGYTF
D: -; size: few; J: TRBJ2-3; V: TRBV5-1; DNA: TGCGCCAGCAGCTTGGAGGGCGGCAGAGGAACAGATACGCAGTATTTT; CDR3: CASSLEGGRGTDTQYF
D: -; size: few; J: TRBJ2-6; V: TRBV11-3; DNA: TGTGCCAGCAGCAAGGGTAATACTGGGGCCAACGTCCTGACTTTC; CDR3: CASSKGNTGANVLTF
D: TRBD2; size: few; J: TRBJ2-7; V: TRBV28; DNA: TGTGCCAGCAGTTCCTCGACTAGCTACTCCTACGAGCAGTACTTC; CDR3: CASSSSTSYSYEQYF
D: -; size: many; J: TRBJ2-7; V: TRBV29-1; DNA: TGCAGCGTTGAGTGGAGTGGTACCTACGAGCAGTACTTC; CDR3: CSVEWSGTYEQYF
D: -; size: few; J: TRBJ2-7; V: TRBV27; DNA: TGTGCCAGCAGTTTATCTTGGCTAGCTCCCTACGAGCAGTACTTC; CDR3: CASSLSWLAPYEQYF
D: TRBD2; size: many; J: TRBJ2-5; V: TRBV5-1; DNA: TGCGCCAGCAGCGAAGTAGCGGGAGGAGAGACCCAGTACTTC; CDR3: CASSEVAGGETQYF
D: -; size: many; J: TRBJ2-1; V: TRBV29-1; DNA: TGCAGCGCCCTACCTGGTGGGCGCGAGCAGTTCTTC; CDR3: CSALPGGREQFF
D: -; size: many; J: TRBJ2-5; V: TRBV6-1; DNA: TGTGCCAGCCGCTTCAGGGGAACCTCACCAGAGACCCAGTACTTC; CDR3: CASRFRGTSPETQYF
D: -; size: -; J: TRBJ1-4; V: TRBV27; DNA: TGTGCCAGCAGTTTTATCTGGGGGGCGGATGAAAAACTGTTTTTT; CDR3: CASSFIWGADEKLFF
D: -; size: many; J: TRBJ2-7; V: TRBV28; DNA: TGTGCCAGCTCTCCCGGGGCCGAGCAGTACTTC; CDR3: CASSPGAEQYF
D: TRBD2; size: many; J: TRBJ2-1; V: TRBV12-3/TRBV12-4; DNA: TGTGCCAGCAGTTTTGGGACTAGCGCATACAATGAGCAGTTCTTC; CDR3: CASSFGTSAYNEQFF